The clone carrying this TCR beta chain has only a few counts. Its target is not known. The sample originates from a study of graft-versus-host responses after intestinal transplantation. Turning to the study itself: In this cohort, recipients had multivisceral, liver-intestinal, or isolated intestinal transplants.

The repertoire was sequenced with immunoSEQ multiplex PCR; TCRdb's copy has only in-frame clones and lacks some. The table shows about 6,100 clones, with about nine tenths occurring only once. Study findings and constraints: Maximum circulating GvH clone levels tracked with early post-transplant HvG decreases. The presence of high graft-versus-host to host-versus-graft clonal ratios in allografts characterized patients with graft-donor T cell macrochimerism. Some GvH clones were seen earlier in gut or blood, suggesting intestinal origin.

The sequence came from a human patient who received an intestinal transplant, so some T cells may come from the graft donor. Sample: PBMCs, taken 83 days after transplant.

CDR3 bases: TGTGCCAGCAGGGGACAAGTCGAAGCGGAAAAACTGTTTTTT. This sequence encodes CASRGQVEAEKLFF. The J gene is TRBJ1-4, the V gene TRBV2; tentatively, D is TRBD1 (6 bases). CDR3 size: 14 residues. The V end was cut by 6 bases, the J end by 8 bases, with 16 bases between. From germline, CDR1 is SNHLY and CDR2 FYNNEI.